This TCR beta chain was captured by sequencing in a study of T cell repertoires in cytomegalovirus infection. Study in general: The study used recently identified HLA-C-restricted and well-studied HLA-B-restricted CMV epitopes. TCR beta signatures that were public indicated CMV infection and matching HLA type.

General observations from the study: HLA-C-restricted TCR beta clonotypes specific for CMV led the ex vivo response.

This clonotype was recorded at least ten times. The antigen remains undetermined. From the reads, TCRdb called clonotypes with MiXCR, one entry per CDR3 protein. The repertoire has 300,000 to 400,000 distinct CDR3 sequences, 20% to 25% of them found once; the top ten carry roughly 13%. The germline V gene has CDR1 SGHTA and CDR2 FQGNSA. The CDR3 length is 17 residues. Trimming left V 2 bases short and J 0 bases short, with 15 bases between. Sample: cultured PBMCs, taken from culture after CMV antigen stimulation. The clonotype comes from a human donor in good health (CMV status not recorded). Some clones in this sample may be carry-over from other donors' samples. V is TRBV7-2 and J is TRBJ2-3; possibly TRBD1 for D (7 bases). CDR3 DNA sequence: TGTGCCAGCAGCTTATTGGTCAGGGGGGCCAGCACAGATACGCAGTATTTT. Translation: CASSLLVRGASTDTQYF.